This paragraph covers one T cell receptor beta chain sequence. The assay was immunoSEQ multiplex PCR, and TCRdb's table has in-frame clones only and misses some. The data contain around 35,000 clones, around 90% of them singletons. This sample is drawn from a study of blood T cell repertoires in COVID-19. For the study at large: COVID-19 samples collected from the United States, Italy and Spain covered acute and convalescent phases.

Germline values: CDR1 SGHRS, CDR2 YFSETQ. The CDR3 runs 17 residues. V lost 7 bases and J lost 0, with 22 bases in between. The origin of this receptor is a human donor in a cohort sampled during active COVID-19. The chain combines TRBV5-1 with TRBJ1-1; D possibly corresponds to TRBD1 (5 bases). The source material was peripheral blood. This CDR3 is CASGAGRRAGVNTEAFF. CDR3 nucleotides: TGCGCCAGCGGGGCCGGCAGGCGAGCCGGAGTGAACACTGAAGCTTTCTTT. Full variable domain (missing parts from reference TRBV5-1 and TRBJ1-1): KAGVTQTPRYLIKTRGQQVTLSCSPISGHRSVSWYQQTPGQGLQFLFEYFSETQRNKGNFPGRFSGRQFSNSRSEMNVSTLELGDSALYLCASGAGRRAGVNTEAFFGQGTRLTVV.